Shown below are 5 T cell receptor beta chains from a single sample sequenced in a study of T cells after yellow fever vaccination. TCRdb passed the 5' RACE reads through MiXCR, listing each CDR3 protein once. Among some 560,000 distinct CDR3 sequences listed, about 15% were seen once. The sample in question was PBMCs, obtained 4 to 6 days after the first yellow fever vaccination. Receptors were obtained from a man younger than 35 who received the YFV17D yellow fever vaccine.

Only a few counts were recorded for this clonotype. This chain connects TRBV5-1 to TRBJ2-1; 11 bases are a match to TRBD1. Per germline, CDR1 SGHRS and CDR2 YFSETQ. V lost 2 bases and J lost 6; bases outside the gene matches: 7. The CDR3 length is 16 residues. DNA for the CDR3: TGCGCCAGCAGCTTATCCGGGACAGGGGGTGGCAATGAGCAGTTCTTC. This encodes CASSLSGTGGGNEQFF.

CDR3: CASSEQPLSSTDTQYF. The CDR3 bases are TGTGCCAGCAGTGAACAGCCCTTGAGTAGCACAGATACGCAGTATTTT. The J gene is TRBJ2-3, the V gene TRBV6-1; D not certain. The V gene lost 2 bases and the J gene lost 0 bases, with 12 bases spanning the gap. CDR1 MNHNS and CDR2 SASEGT come from the germline V gene. The CDR3 consists of 16 residues.

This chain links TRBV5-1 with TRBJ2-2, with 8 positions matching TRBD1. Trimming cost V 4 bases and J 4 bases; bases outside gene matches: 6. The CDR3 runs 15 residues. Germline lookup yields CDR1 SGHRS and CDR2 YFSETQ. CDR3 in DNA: TGCGCCAGCAGCATGGGACAGGCAATCACCGGGGAGCTGTTTTTT. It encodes CASSMGQAITGELFF. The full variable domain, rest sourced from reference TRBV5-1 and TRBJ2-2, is KAGVTQTPRYLIKTRGQQVTLSCSPISGHRSVSWYQQTPGQGLQFLFEYFSETQRNKGNFPGRFSGRQFSNSRSEMNVSTLELGDSALYLCASSMGQAITGELFFGEGSRLTVL.

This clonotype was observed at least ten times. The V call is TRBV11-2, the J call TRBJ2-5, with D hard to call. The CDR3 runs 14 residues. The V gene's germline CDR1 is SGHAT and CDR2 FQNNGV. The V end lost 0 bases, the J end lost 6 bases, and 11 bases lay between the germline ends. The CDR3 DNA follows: TGTGCCAGCAGCTTAGACGGACCCTCTCAGACCCAGTACTTC. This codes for CASSLDGPSQTQYF. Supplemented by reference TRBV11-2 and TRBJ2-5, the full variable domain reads EAGVAQSPRYKIIEKRQSVAFWCNPISGHATLYWYQQILGQGPKLLIQFQNNGVVDDSQLPKDRFSAERLKGVDSTLKIQPAKLEDSAVYLCASSLDGPSQTQYFGPGTRLLVL.

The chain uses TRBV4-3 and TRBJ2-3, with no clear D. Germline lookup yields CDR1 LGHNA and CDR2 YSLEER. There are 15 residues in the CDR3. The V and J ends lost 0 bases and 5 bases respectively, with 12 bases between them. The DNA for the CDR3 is TGCGCCAGCAGCCAAGAGAATCCAGGCGAAGATACGCAGTATTTT. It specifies CASSQENPGEDTQYF.